This TCR beta chain was found in a study of shared clonotypes between healthy human individuals. V was pared by 4 bases and J by 8 bases, with 15 bases between. The CDR3 consists of 14 residues. From germline, CDR1 is SGHRS and CDR2 YFSETQ. Libraries were prepared by immunoSEQ multiplex PCR; TCRdb keeps only in-frame clonotypes and omits some of them. The top ten hold almost 0.9% of the sample, which has approximately 1,000,000 clones, 77% seen once. The gene calls are TRBV5-1 and TRBJ1-4; D unresolved. This clonotype was sampled from a man aged 18-30 years in good health. Some clones in this sample may be carry-over from other donors' samples. Sequenced sample: memory CD4+ T cells from PBMCs. Documented subset: CD45RA-negative fraction. Here the CDR3 reads CASSPGSSTEKLFF. The DNA of the CDR3 is TGCGCCAGCAGCCCGGGGAGCAGTACGGAAAAACTGTTTTTT.